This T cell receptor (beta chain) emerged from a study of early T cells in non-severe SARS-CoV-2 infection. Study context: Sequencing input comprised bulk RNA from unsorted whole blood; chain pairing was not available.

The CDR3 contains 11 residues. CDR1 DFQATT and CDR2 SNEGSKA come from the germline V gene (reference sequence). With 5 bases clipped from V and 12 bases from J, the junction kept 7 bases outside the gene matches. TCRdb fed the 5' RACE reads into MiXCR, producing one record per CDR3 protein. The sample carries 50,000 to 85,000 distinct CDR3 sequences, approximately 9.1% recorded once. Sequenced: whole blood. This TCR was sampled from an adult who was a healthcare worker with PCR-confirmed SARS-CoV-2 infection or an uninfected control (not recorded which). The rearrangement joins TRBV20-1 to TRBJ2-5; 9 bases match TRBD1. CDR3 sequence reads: CSAPDRGKKYF. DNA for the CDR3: TGCAGTGCTCCCGACAGGGGGAAAAAGTACTTC.